The present entry profiles one TCR beta chain with its context. The data stem from a study of control samples from healthy donors and cancer patients. CDR3 size: 13 residues. The germline V gene encodes CDR1 SGHNT and CDR2 YENEEA. V lost 4 bases, J lost 8 bases, and 6 bases stayed unmatched. The assay was immunoSEQ multiplex PCR, and TCRdb's table has in-frame clones only and misses some. The sample yields 98,000 or so clones, 79% seen once. The receptor's source is a woman aged 30 to 39 in good health. The V and J genes are TRBV11-3 and TRBJ1-1, with TRBD1 matching over 8 bases. The sequenced sample was blood. This chain's CDR3 is CASSSEGTGEAFF. As DNA, the CDR3 is TGTGCCAGCAGCTCAGAGGGGACAGGCGAAGCTTTCTTT.